This TCR beta chain was sequenced for a study of blood T cell repertoires in COVID-19. This clone has a handful of counts. Authors' analysis steps: Using reference gene primer amplification, nucleated cell counts were estimated. Using immunoSEQ multiplex PCR, the repertoire was profiled, and TCRdb retains in-frame clones only, with some absent. V and J calls and clone size come straight from that table; D and trimming were deduced from the DNA. Of tens of thousands of clones listed, over 75% are singletons. This CDR3 comprises 17 residues. V lost 1 base to trimming and J lost 0 bases, with 13 bases between them. The germline V gene encodes CDR1 MNHEY and CDR2 SVGEGT.

V usage is TRBV6-2 or TRBV6-3 and J usage is TRBJ2-1; the D is unclear. The material sequenced was peripheral blood. The receptor was derived from a man between 45 and 60 years old with active COVID-19. CDR3 loop: CASSYFFIPGSYNEQFF. CDR3 coding DNA: TGTGCCAGCAGTTACTTCTTTATCCCGGGCTCCTACAATGAGCAGTTCTTC.